This T cell receptor beta chain was identified in a study of response to subunit inactivated influenza vaccine. After removal of 8 bases from V and 6 bases from J, the junction contained 11 bases not matched to a gene. Germline V gives CDR1 MDHEN, CDR2 SYDVKM. This CDR3 spans 14 amino acids. A single record per CDR3 protein comes from TCRdb applying MiXCR to the RT-PCR reads. The sample records hundreds of thousands of distinct CDR3 sequences, about 11% being singletons. Sequenced here: PBMCs from blood, sampled on the day of vaccination. The sequence was collected from a man aged 50-60 years who received an inactivated influenza vaccine. The chain employs TRBV28 and TRBJ2-3, with 7 positions matching TRBD2. CDR3 bases: TGTGCCAGCCGCCGAGCGGGGCTTCGGGATACGCAGTATTTT. Translation: CASRRAGLRDTQYF.